This TCR beta chain appears in the sequencing data of a study of monozygotic twins with inflammatory bowel disease (dated by TCRdb to the late 2010s). Background on the whole study: The complete study included about 28 monozygotic twin pairs: 19 IBD-discordant Danish pairs and nine German pairs, of which four were IBD-concordant and five were IBD-discordant. Disease-associated traits were sought mainly through comparisons between IBD patients and their genetically identical healthy co-twins within discordant pairs. Each individual had, on average, about 151 000 unique TCRalpha sequences and 181 000 unique TCRbeta sequences available for analysis.

The study at large found these results: TCRbeta repertoire diversity, by inverse Simpson index, was decreased in IBD patients compared with their healthy co-twins. The results gave no support for a single strong signal or clonotype linked to IBD. Repertoire similarity did not differ between concordant and discordant twins, possibly due to limited statistical power. Different T cell subtypes could not be distinguished in the analysis. Because patients were on differing immunosuppressive treatments, the repertoires may have picked up extra background noise and inter-individual variability. Compared with healthy twins, IBD patients shared fewer clonotypes with other individuals, and the difference was most pronounced in patients with signs of disease activity.

Libraries were made using 5' RACE. Each TCR library was prepared from about 3.5 ug of total RNA. For each sample, cDNA synthesis was carried out in eight separate reactions using SMARTScribe reverse transcriptase. During cDNA synthesis, template switching introduced unique molecular identifiers that contained a 6-nucleotide sample barcode. Two nested PCRs of around 15 and 10 cycles amplified the TCRalpha and TCRbeta cDNA, and bead purification followed each PCR. Before amplification, the cDNA was treated with uracil DNA-glycosylase and purified using the QIAquick PCR purification kit. The second PCR added Illumina TruSeq-compatible adapters along with sample-specific barcodes. Library quality and concentration were assessed using TapeStation and Qubit, and 5 to 6 ng of each library was pooled. Sequencing of the pooled libraries was done on an Illumina HiSeq2500 single-index Rapid Run using custom sequencing primers and 2 x 100 bp reads. Under the source paper's analysis protocol: MiGEC version 1.2.6 was used for UMI-based consensus assembly, which corrected PCR and sequencing errors. MiXCR version 2.1.1 was used to carry out V(D)J alignment, clonotype assembly and CDR3 extraction. Gene usage, clonotype sharing and MAIT/NKT TCR abundance were normalised by analysing the top 1000, 10 000 and 20 000 clonotypes per sample. Diversity was computed as the inverse Simpson index with the vegan R package after downsampling to 27 000 UMIs. Statistical testing used paired Mann-Whitney U tests on the discordant twin pairs and applied Benjamini-Hochberg correction for multiple testing. One entry per CDR3 protein sequence results from the TCRdb reprocessing of the reads, with DNA left out. The V and J calls here are based on TCRdb, not the publication. The table for this sample lists 300,000 to 350,000 distinct CDR3 sequences. The ten biggest clones cover approximately 2% of the sample.

From each donor, an approximately 2.3 ml peripheral blood sample was drawn into PAXgene tubes and stored at -80 degrees C. Without any T cell sorting, total RNA was extracted from whole blood using the PAXgene blood miRNA kit on an automated QIAcube. Deep TCRalpha and TCRbeta repertoire profiling with unique molecular barcoding was performed on peripheral blood of monozygotic twin pairs concordant or discordant for inflammatory bowel disease. Smoking habits were recorded for all twin pairs, and individuals were classified as current, former or never smokers. Taken from cysteine to phenylalanine, the CDR3 has 16 residues. This entry has no DNA. Per the germline V gene, SGHDN is the CDR1 and FVKESK is the CDR2. About this clonotype itself: What this receptor recognizes is not known.

This receptor was obtained from a human donor with ulcerative colitis or Crohn's disease, or a healthy co-twin of an affected twin (not recorded which). Recombination linked TRBV14 to TRBJ1-4. What was sequenced was blood. CDR3 region: CASSQDRGGRSEKLFF.